This T cell receptor (beta chain) was captured in a study of T cell repertoires in ileal Crohn's disease. Study findings and constraints: Mucosal expansions were suggested to be mainly CD8 T cells.

The repertoire was sequenced with immunoSEQ multiplex PCR; TCRdb's copy has only in-frame clones and lacks some. The sample has about 3,900 clones, roughly 85% seen once. The time point here: neoterminal ileum biopsy at postoperative endoscopy, about 6 months after surgery. Eligibility required adulthood, ileal or ileocolonic Crohn's disease and indicated ileocolonic resection. As for this clone: What it binds is not known.

CDR3 length: 16 residues. The ends were cut back, 1 base at V and 7 bases at J, with 16 bases in the middle. Per the germline V gene, CDR1 is SGHAT and CDR2 is FQNNGV. The specimen was ileal tissue. V and J are TRBV11-2 and TRBJ1-4; D might be TRBD1 (5 bases). This receptor was taken from an adult with Crohn's disease. The CDR3 nucleotides are TGTGCCAGCAGCTTAGTCTCAGCGACAGATTCTGAAAAACTGTTTTTT. This translates into CASSLVSATDSEKLFF.